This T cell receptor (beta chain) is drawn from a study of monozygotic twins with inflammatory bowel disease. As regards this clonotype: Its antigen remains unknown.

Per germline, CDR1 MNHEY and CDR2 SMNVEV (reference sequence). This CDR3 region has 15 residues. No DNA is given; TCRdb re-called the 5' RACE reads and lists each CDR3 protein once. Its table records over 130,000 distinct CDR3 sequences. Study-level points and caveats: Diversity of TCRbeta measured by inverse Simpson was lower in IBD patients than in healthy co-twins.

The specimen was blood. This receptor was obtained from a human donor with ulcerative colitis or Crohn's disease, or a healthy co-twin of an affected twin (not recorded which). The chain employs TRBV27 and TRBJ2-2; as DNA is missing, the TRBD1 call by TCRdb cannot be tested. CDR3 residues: CASSFLGENTGELFF.